Listed below are T cell receptor beta chains from one sample, sequenced in a study of cytotoxic CD8 clonotypes in ibrutinib-treated CLL. Libraries were prepared by immunoSEQ multiplex PCR; TCRdb keeps only in-frame clonotypes and omits some of them. The table lists just over 200,000 clones, more than 70% of them singletons. This sample comprised PBMCs, obtained after 12 months of ibrutinib treatment. Receptors were obtained from a human donor with chronic lymphocytic leukemia. The CDR3 runs from the conserved cysteine through the conserved F or W. A D gene is named only where the DNA matches it firmly. Clone size is not always given. Where it is, it says once, few, many or a class for expanded clones.

.,.,TRBV5-1,TRBJ2-1,TGCGCCAGCAGCTTGGCACTAGCCTCCTACAATGAGCAGTTCTTC,CASSLALASYNEQFF
.,TRBD2,TRBV5-6,TRBJ2-2,TGTGCCAGCAGATCTAGCGGGAGACTGGTTAGCGGGGAGCTGTTTTTT,CASRSSGRLVSGELFF
once,TRBD2,TRBV28,TRBJ2-1,TGTGCCAGCAGTTTGGGACTAGCTGGTAATGAGCAGTTCTTC,CASSLGLAGNEQFF
.,.,TRBV5-1,TRBJ2-6,TGCGCCAGCAGCTCCCAAGGGTCTGGGGCCAACGTCCTGACTTTC,CASSSQGSGANVLTF
.,.,TRBV7-6,TRBJ1-3,TGTGCCAGCAGCTCTCTCTCTGGAAACACCATATATTTT,CASSSLSGNTIYF
.,TRBD1,TRBV5-1,TRBJ2-1,TGCGCCAGCAGCACAGGGGCCGCAGGACTTGATGAGCAGTTCTTC,CASSTGAAGLDEQFF
.,.,TRBV29-1,TRBJ1-1,TGCAGCGCCACGGGGTTGGTGAACACTGAAGCTTTCTTT,CSATGLVNTEAFF
few,TRBD1,TRBV9,TRBJ1-2,TGTGCCACCATTACCCAAGGGGGCGGCTACACCTTC,CATITQGGGYTF
once,.,TRBV9,TRBJ2-6,TGTGCCAGCAGCCGTAGTGGGGGGCTCTCTGGGGCCAACGTCCTGACTTTC,CASSRSGGLSGANVLTF
few,TRBD1,TRBV10-3,TRBJ1-2,TGTGCCATCAGGCTAACAGGGGACTATGGCTACACCTTC,CAIRLTGDYGYTF
.,TRBD1,TRBV28,TRBJ2-7,TGTGCCAGCAGTACGGGACAGGGTGCCTACGAGCAGTACTTC,CASSTGQGAYEQYF
.,TRBD1,TRBV7-9,TRBJ1-2,TGTGCCAGCATCAAAGGAGGGGGCCAGGACTATGGCTACACCTTC,CASIKGGGQDYGYTF
.,.,TRBV5-1,TRBJ1-4,TGCGCCAGCAGCTTGGCCCTCGGACGGCCCCCAAACAATGAAAAACTGTTTTTT,CASSLALGRPPNNEKLFF
.,.,TRBV4-1,TRBJ2-5,TGCGCCAGCAGCCAAGGCCGACTATCCCAAGAGACCCAGTACTTC,CASSQGRLSQETQYF
.,TRBD1,TRBV19,TRBJ2-7,TGTGCCAGTAGTAAGACAGGGAGCTCCTACGAGCAGTACTTC,CASSKTGSSYEQYF
.,TRBD1,TRBV18,TRBJ1-2,TGTGCCAGCTCACCGGGACAGTCTAACTATGGCTACACCTTC,CASSPGQSNYGYTF
.,.,TRBV25-1,TRBJ1-1,TGTGCCAGCAGTGATCGTACCGCCGGGACTGAAGCTTTCTTT,CASSDRTAGTEAFF
.,.,TRBV28,TRBJ1-5,TGTGCCAGCAGGGACTACAGGGAAAATCAGCCCCAGCATTTT,CASRDYRENQPQHF
.,.,TRBV12-2,TRBJ2-7,TGTGCAAGTCGCCCCCGGGCCAGGGGAGACCCACAATACGAGCAGTACTTC,CASRPRARGDPQYEQYF
.,.,TRBV11-2,TRBJ2-1,TGTGCCAGCAGCCGACGGGGAGAACAGTTACAAAGCTCCTACAATGAGCAGTTCTTC,CASSRRGEQLQSSYNEQFF
.,.,TRBV27,TRBJ1-1,TGTGCCAGCAGTTTGGAAGTCCTGAACACTGAAGCTTTCTTT,CASSLEVLNTEAFF
.,.,TRBV29-1,TRBJ2-7,TGCAGCGTTTTGAGGGACTACGAGCAGTACTTC,CSVLRDYEQYF
.,.,TRBV2,TRBJ1-5,TGTGCCAGCAGTCGGCAGGGGAACCTTAATCAGCCCCAGCATTTT,CASSRQGNLNQPQHF
.,.,TRBV29-1,TRBJ1-1,TGCAGCGTTGAAGTGACAGGGAACACTGAAGCTTTCTTT,CSVEVTGNTEAFF
.,.,TRBV2,TRBJ1-2,TGTGCCAGCAGTGTCGGGGATTTATATGGCTACACCTTC,CASSVGDLYGYTF
once,.,TRBV11-3,TRBJ2-3,TGTGCCAGCAGCTTAACCCACCTGGGTTCAAGCACAGATACGCAGTATTTT,CASSLTHLGSSTDTQYF
.,TRBD2,TRBV18,TRBJ2-3,TGTGCCAGCTCACCGGTGGAGTGGCGGGGGACAGATACGCAGTATTTT,CASSPVEWRGTDTQYF
.,TRBD2,TRBV5-1,TRBJ2-1,TGCGCCAGCAGCTTATCGATAGCGGGGTACAATGAGCAGTTCTTC,CASSLSIAGYNEQFF
.,.,TRBV28,TRBJ1-4,TGTGCCAGCAGTTTACTATCTGAAAAACTGTTTTTT,CASSLLSEKLFF
.,.,TRBV27,TRBJ1-6,TGTGCCAGCAGTTTGATCGGTCCTCAACCCACCCACTTT,CASSLIGPQPTHF
.,.,TRBV7-9,TRBJ1-3,TGTGCCAGCAGCTCCCCAGGGGCAGGGGATTTTGATGCTGGAAACACCATATATTTT,CASSSPGAGDFDAGNTIYF
.,TRBD2,TRBV4-1,TRBJ2-1,TGCGCCAGCAGCCAAGAGAGCGGGAGGGTTTCCTACAATGAGCAGTTCTTC,CASSQESGRVSYNEQFF
.,.,TRBV19,TRBJ2-2,TGTGCCAGTAGTATAGTTGCCGGGATTCGGTACACCGGGGAGCTGTTTTTT,CASSIVAGIRYTGELFF
.,.,TRBV6-5,TRBJ2-5,TGTGCCAGCAGGAAGGGGGGAGGGCAAGAGACCCAGTACTTC,CASRKGGGQETQYF
.,.,TRBV6-4,TRBJ1-1,TGTGCCAGCAGTGAGGGGATACACACTGAAGCTTTCTTT,CASSEGIHTEAFF